This TCR beta chain was observed in a study of blood T cell repertoires in COVID-19. Per the original methods: Counts of nucleated cells, estimated from reference gene primer amplification, were obtained. The method was immunoSEQ multiplex PCR; TCRdb's version includes in-frame clones alone and lacks a portion of them. For V, J and clone size, that table is used; D and trimming come from the DNA. The sample includes 20,000 to 25,000 clones, roughly 87% of them seen just once. The CDR3 length is 15 residues. Trimming pared 2 bases from V and 3 bases from J, leaving 10 bases between. Germline V lookup: CDR1 LNHDA, CDR2 SQIVND (reference sequence).

This receptor was obtained from a man between 65 and 80 years old with acute or convalescent COVID-19. This chain links TRBV19 with TRBJ2-2; D possibly corresponds to TRBD1 (6 bases). Sequencing was carried out using peripheral blood. DNA of the CDR3: TGTGCCAGTAGTATATCACAGGGCTACACCGGGGAGCTGTTTTTT. Translating gives CASSISQGYTGELFF. The full variable domain, completed using reference TRBV19 and TRBJ2-2, is DGGITQSPKYLFRKEGQNVTLSCEQNLNHDAMYWYRQDPGQGLRLIYYSQIVNDFQKGDIAEGYSVSREKKESFPLTVTSAQKNPTAFYLCASSISQGYTGELFFGEGSRLTVL.